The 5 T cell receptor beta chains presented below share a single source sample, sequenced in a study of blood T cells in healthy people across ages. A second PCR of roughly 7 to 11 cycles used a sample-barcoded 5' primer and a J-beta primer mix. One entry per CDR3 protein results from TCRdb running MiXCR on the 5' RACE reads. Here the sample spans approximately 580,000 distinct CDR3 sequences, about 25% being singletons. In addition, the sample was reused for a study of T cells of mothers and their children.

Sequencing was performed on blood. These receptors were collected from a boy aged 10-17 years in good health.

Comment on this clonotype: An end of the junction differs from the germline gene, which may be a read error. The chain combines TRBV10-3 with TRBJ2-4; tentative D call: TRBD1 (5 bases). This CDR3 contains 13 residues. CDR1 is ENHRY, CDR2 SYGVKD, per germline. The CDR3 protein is CAIREWGYHIQYF. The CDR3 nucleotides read TGTGCCATCAGGGAGTGGGGCTACCACATTCAGTACTTC.

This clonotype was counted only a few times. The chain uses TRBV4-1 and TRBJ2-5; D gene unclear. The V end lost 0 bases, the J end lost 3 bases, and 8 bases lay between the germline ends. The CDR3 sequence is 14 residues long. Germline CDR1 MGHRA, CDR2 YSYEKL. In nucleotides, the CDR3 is TGCGCCAGCAGCCAAGACAGCATTAAAGAGACCCAGTACTTC. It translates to CASSQDSIKETQYF.

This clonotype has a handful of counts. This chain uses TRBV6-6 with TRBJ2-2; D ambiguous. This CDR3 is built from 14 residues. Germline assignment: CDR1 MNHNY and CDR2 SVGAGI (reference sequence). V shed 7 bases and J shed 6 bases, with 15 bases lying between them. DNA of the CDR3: TGTGCCAGCACCTACGAGCAGGTTGCCGGGGAGCTGTTTTTT. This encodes CASTYEQVAGELFF.

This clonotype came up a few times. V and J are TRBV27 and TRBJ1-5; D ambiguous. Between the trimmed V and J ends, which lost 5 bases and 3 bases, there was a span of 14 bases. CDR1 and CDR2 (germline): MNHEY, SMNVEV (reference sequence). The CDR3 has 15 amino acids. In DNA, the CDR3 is TGTGCCAGCAGTCCCCTGGCAGGTCTCAATCAGCCCCAGCATTTT. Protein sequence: CASSPLAGLNQPQHF.

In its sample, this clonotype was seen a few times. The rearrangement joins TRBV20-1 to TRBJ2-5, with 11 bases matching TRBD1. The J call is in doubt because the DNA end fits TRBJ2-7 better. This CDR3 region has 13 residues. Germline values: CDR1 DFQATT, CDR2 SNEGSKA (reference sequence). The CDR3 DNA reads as TGCAGTGCTACCCGAGGGACAGGGGGCGAGCAGTACTTC. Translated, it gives CSATRGTGGEQYF.